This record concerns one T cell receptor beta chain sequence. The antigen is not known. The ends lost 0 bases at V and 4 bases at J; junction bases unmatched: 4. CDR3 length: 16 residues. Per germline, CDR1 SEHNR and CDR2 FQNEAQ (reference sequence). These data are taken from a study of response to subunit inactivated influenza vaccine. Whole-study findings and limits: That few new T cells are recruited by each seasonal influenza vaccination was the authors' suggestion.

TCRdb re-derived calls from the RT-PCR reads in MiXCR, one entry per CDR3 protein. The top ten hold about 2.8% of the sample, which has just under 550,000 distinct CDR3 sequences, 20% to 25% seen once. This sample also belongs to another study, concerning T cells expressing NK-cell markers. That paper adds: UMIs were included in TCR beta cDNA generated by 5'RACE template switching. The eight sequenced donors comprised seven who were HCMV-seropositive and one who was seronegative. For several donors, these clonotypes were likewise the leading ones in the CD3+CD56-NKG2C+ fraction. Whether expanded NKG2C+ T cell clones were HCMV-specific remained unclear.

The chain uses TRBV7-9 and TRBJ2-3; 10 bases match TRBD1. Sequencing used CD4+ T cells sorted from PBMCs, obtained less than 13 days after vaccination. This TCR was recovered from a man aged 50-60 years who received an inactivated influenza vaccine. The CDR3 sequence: CASSLAAGQGSDTQYF. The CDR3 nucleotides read TGTGCCAGCAGCTTAGCTGCGGGACAGGGGTCAGATACGCAGTATTTT.